This T cell receptor (beta chain) was documented in a study of CD8 T cells in Susac syndrome. Points from the study as a whole: In total CD8+ repertoires, approximately 17 Susac-specific public clones were found, and about 5 in CD8+ TEMRA repertoires.

V shed 0 bases and J shed 4 bases, with 12 bases lying between them. The CDR3 covers 15 residues. Notes on this clonotype: Its target is unknown.

Reverse transcription of roughly 0.45 to 1 ug RNA used random hexamers. Amplification of TCR beta CDR3 spanned 54 Vbeta and 13 Jbeta via immunoSEQ multiplex PCR. TCRdb reprocessed the immunoSEQ multiplex PCR reads with MiXCR, giving one entry per CDR3 protein. The sample lists roughly 25,000 distinct CDR3 sequences, around 95% occurring once. V and J are TRBV12-3 or TRBV12-4 and TRBJ2-5; a possible D gene is TRBD1 (6 bases). The specimen sequenced was CD8+ T cells from PBMCs. This sequence originates from a human donor with Susac syndrome. The CDR3 loop reads CASSLATGWRETQYF. CDR3 sequence (DNA): TGTGCCAGCAGTTTAGCGACAGGCTGGCGAGAGACCCAGTACTTC.